These T cell receptor beta chains were read from a single sample in a study of cytomegalovirus exposure and HLA in healthy donors. Here immunoSEQ multiplex PCR was the method, and the copy in TCRdb shows in-frame clones only, minus some. The table lists about 110,000 clones, around 81% of them singletons, with 2.2% in the top ten. What was sequenced was PBMCs. These receptors were taken from a woman younger than 45 in good health and CMV-seronegative. Both conserved end residues are part of each CDR3. D genes are given only for firm matches. Expanded clones get a size class; other rows say once, few or many, or leave the size out.

TGTGCCAGCAGCTTGTCCCAGGGAAATGAAAAACTGTTTTTT	CASSLSQGNEKLFF	TRBV7-9	TRBJ1-4	few	-
TGCGCCAGCAGCCAAGACACTTCAAAAGAGACCCAGTACTTC	CASSQDTSKETQYF	TRBV4-3	TRBJ2-5	-	-
TGTGCCAGCAGTTTTGCGAACCCCACCCGGGACAGGTACTACGAGCAGTACTTC	CASSFANPTRDRYYEQYF	TRBV27	TRBJ2-7	-	TRBD1
TGTGCCATCAGTGTTAGCGGGGACACTGAAGCTTTCTTT	CAISVSGDTEAFF	TRBV10-3	TRBJ1-1	few	-
TGTGCCAGCAGCTCCGGTATGAGCACTGAAGCTTTCTTT	CASSSGMSTEAFF	TRBV7-9	TRBJ1-1	-	-
TGTGCCAGCAGCTCCACTAGCGAGAACACCGGGGAGCTGTTTTTT	CASSSTSENTGELFF	TRBV7-9	TRBJ2-2	-	TRBD2
TGTGCCAGTAGTGGGCAGGGGGTTCTCGAGCAGTACTTC	CASSGQGVLEQYF	TRBV19	TRBJ2-7	-	TRBD1
TGCGCCAGCAGCCTGGACAGGGGGCGCAATGAGCAGTTCTTC	CASSLDRGRNEQFF	TRBV5-1	TRBJ2-1	-	TRBD1
TGTGCCAGCAGCGGGGGGACAGGGGGCAGCTTGGCTGGGGCCAACGTCCTGACTTTC	CASSGGTGGSLAGANVLTF	TRBV5-5	TRBJ2-6	-	TRBD1
TGTGCCAGCAGCTTTACCGGGGATGGATCCGAGCAGTACTTC	CASSFTGDGSEQYF	TRBV7-9	TRBJ2-7	-	-
TGTGCCACCGACGGGACAGGGAGCGGCGAGCAGTACTTC	CATDGTGSGEQYF	TRBV10-3	TRBJ2-7	-	TRBD1
TGCAGCGTTGAAGCTAAGGCAGGGAAAAATGAAAAACTGTTTTTT	CSVEAKAGKNEKLFF	TRBV29-1	TRBJ1-4	-	-
TGTGCCTGGAGTGGGGGAGCGAACACTGAAGCTTTCTTT	CAWSGGANTEAFF	TRBV30	TRBJ1-1	-	-
TGTGCCAGCAGTGTCGGGGAGAATCAGCCCCAGCATTTT	CASSVGENQPQHF	TRBV2	TRBJ1-5	-	-
TGCGCCAGCACCGAGAAACTACCGACGACCCCCGGCTCTGGGGCCAACGTCCTGACTTTC	CASTEKLPTTPGSGANVLTF	TRBV5-1	TRBJ2-6	-	-
TGTGCCAGCAGCCGCTCACAGGGGTTCGAAAACACCATATATTTT	CASSRSQGFENTIYF	TRBV6-5	TRBJ1-3	-	TRBD1
TGTGCCAGCAGAACCGGGACAGGGGGCGCTGGCTACACCTTC	CASRTGTGGAGYTF	TRBV27	TRBJ1-2	few	TRBD1
TGTGCCAGCAGACCCACAGGGGGCGCGAATCACAATCAGCCCCAGCATTTT	CASRPTGGANHNQPQHF	TRBV27	TRBJ1-5	-	TRBD1
TGCGCCAGCAGCCAAGGGGGACTAGCCTACGAGCAGTACTTC	CASSQGGLAYEQYF	TRBV4-1	TRBJ2-7	once	TRBD2
TGTGCCAGCAGTGGGGACATCGCGACCTACTCTGGAAACACCATATATTTT	CASSGDIATYSGNTIYF	TRBV6-1	TRBJ1-3	few	-
TGTGCCAGCAGCGTAGTAGGACTAGCGGGAAATGAGGGCTCCTACAATGAGCAGTTCTTC	CASSVVGLAGNEGSYNEQFF	TRBV9	TRBJ2-1	-	TRBD2
TGTGCCAGCAGTTCTAGCGGGAGAATTAGGTCCTACGAGCAGTACTTC	CASSSSGRIRSYEQYF	TRBV28	TRBJ2-7	-	TRBD2
TGTGCCAGCAGCTTAGCAACAGGGTACAATGAGCAGTTCTTC	CASSLATGYNEQFF	TRBV7-9	TRBJ2-1	-	-
TGCGCCAGCAGCTTGGGTCTCGGGGGAGGAGGCACAGATACGCAGTATTTT	CASSLGLGGGGTDTQYF	TRBV5-1	TRBJ2-3	-	-
TGTGCCAGCAGTGTTGGGACTAGCGGGGACAATGAGCAGTTCTTC	CASSVGTSGDNEQFF	TRBV6-4	TRBJ2-1	-	TRBD2
TGTGCCAGCAGCACGAGACAGGAAATCTCCTACAATGAGCAGTTCTTC	CASSTRQEISYNEQFF	TRBV7-2	TRBJ2-1	few	-
TGTGCCACCGAGAGTCCGGGACAGGGGTCCGGGGAGCTGTTTTTT	CATESPGQGSGELFF	TRBV6-5	TRBJ2-2	-	TRBD1
TGTGCCAGCAGCACCTCCCGCCAGGGAAGGCGGGAGACCCAGTACTTC	CASSTSRQGRRETQYF	TRBV5-4	TRBJ2-5	-	-
TGTGCCAGCAGCCCGCGAGCTTCAGATACGCAGTATTTT	CASSPRASDTQYF	TRBV11-3	TRBJ2-3	-	-
TGTGCCAGTAGTATGGGGACAGTGGGAAATCAGCCCCAGCATTTT	CASSMGTVGNQPQHF	TRBV19	TRBJ1-5	-	TRBD1
TGTGCCAGCAAGAAGGGGGCCGCCTACGAGCAGTACTTC	CASKKGAAYEQYF	TRBV2	TRBJ2-7	-	TRBD1
TGTGCCAGCAGCTTAAGGGGGCAGAACAATGAGCAGTTCTTC	CASSLRGQNNEQFF	TRBV7-3	TRBJ2-1	-	-
TGTGCCAGAAGTGCCGACGGGGGTTGTACTGAAGCTTTCTTT	CARSADGGCTEAFF	TRBV5-3	TRBJ1-1	-	-